This T cell receptor beta chain appears in the sequencing data of a study of circulating CD8 cells and anti-PD-1 response in melanoma. Overall study: Of around 13 patients, seven got anti-PD-1 first and six had prior therapy. Non-responders showed stable or progressive disease; responders showed complete or partial response. Study-level findings and limits: Previously treated and treatment-naive patients were pooled together. Tumor reactivity was tested by peptide assays on expanded sorted subsets.

Four subsets defined by PD-1 and/or TIGIT were sorted from live CD3+CD8+TCRalphabeta+ cells. This clonotype is labeled as large. The target antigen is unknown. The junction does not match germline at one end; this may be a read error. The QIAseq Immune Repertoire TCR panel built the libraries from approximately 16 ng of total RNA. TCRdb recomputed calls from the reads with MiXCR, one row per CDR3 protein. The table lists 280 or so distinct CDR3 sequences, 9.5% to 14% of them singletons. The origin of this receptor is a human donor with melanoma. The input for sequencing was CD8+ T cells from PBMCs, taken at baseline or after one month of anti-PD-1 therapy (not recorded which).

The DNA for the CDR3 is TGTGCCAGCAGCGCGCCGGGACAGGTGGTTTTT. Its translation is CASSAPGQVVF. The chain couples TRBV9 to TRBJ2-3; 8 nucleotides match TRBD1. The germline V gene encodes CDR1 SGDLS and CDR2 YYNGEE. The CDR3 spans 11 residues.